The source of this TCR beta chain is a study of cytomegalovirus exposure and HLA in healthy donors. This clone has more than one count but fewer than ten. Its antigen remains unknown. It was with 60 Vbeta and 13 Jbeta primers that the PCR ran. The protocol was immunoSEQ multiplex PCR, while the TCRdb copy is restricted to in-frame clones and leaves out a portion. The table shows around 90,000 clones, with 65% to 80% occurring only once. Points from the study as a whole: Sequencing depth across donors, presence/absence analyses assumed, was roughly uniform. A later look showed TCR association rates differing by HLA locus, highest for DRB1 and lowest for HLA-C.

The germline V gene encodes CDR1 LNHDA and CDR2 SQIVND (reference sequence). Trimming removed 4 bases from V and 1 base from J; junction bases left unmatched: 3. The CDR3 loop spans 15 amino acids. Sequencing was performed on PBMCs. The clonotype originates from a man aged 30 to 45 in good health and CMV-seronegative. The chain employs TRBV19 and TRBJ1-1, with TRBD1 matching over 10 bases. This chain's CDR3 is CASSRRDRGNTEAFF. The CDR3 DNA reads TGTGCCAGTAGTAGGAGGGACAGGGGGAACACTGAAGCTTTCTTT.